Below are 18 T cell receptor beta chains sequenced from a single sample in a study of cytomegalovirus exposure and HLA in healthy donors (dated by TCRdb to 2017 to 2019). The library came from the immunoSEQ multiplex PCR assay. The multiplex PCR relied on a mix of 60 forward primers for TCR Vbeta segments and 13 reverse primers for TCR Jbeta segments. TCRdb's version of the immuneACCESS table is confined to in-frame rearrangements and falls short of the full clone set. An unresolved V gene accounts for under half of the shortfall where checked; the remainder is of unknown origin. In this sample the table shows about 200,000 clones, around 88% of which occur a single time. The top ten clonotypes cover less than 0.35% of the sample. The sequencing input was PBMCs. These receptors all come from a woman under 40 in good health and CMV-seronegative.

The chain recombines TRBV5-1 with TRBJ2-7; 11 bases are shared with TRBD2. Trimming took 0 bases from V and 3 from J; bases not matched to a gene: 2. The germline CDR1 and CDR2 sequences are SGHRS and YFSETQ. This CDR3 is 15 amino acids long. The CDR3 here is CASSLGLAGIYEQYF. The CDR3 bases are TGCGCCAGCAGCTTGGGACTAGCGGGGATCTACGAGCAGTACTTC. Complete variable domain (other parts from reference TRBV5-1 and TRBJ2-7): KAGVTQTPRYLIKTRGQQVTLSCSPISGHRSVSWYQQTPGQGLQFLFEYFSETQRNKGNFPGRFSGRQFSNSRSEMNVSTLELGDSALYLCASSLGLAGIYEQYFGPGTRLTVT.

The sample holds one count of this clone. The V gene is TRBV5-6, the J gene TRBJ2-3, with 13 bases matching TRBD2. The CDR3 covers 16 residues. J gave up 4 bases and V 4 bases, and 6 bases lay outside the gene matches. CDR1 SGHDT and CDR2 YYEEEE come from the germline V gene. The CDR3 DNA reads TGTGCCAGCAGCGGCGAACTAGCGGGGGGGGCAGATACGCAGTATTTT. Amino acids: CASSGELAGGADTQYF.

This clone was seen just once. This chain joins TRBV27 and TRBJ2-5; a possible D gene is TRBD1 (6 bases). The better agreement between TRBJ2-7 and the DNA end casts doubt on the J call. The CDR3 is made up of 15 amino acids. CDR1 MNHEY and CDR2 SMNVEV come from the germline V gene (reference sequence). As DNA, the CDR3 is TGTGCCAGCAGCCCTACAGGGCTAAACTCCTACGAGCAGTACTTC. Translating gives CASSPTGLNSYEQYF.

The chain joins TRBV11-2 to TRBJ2-7; the match to TRBD2 covers 7 bases. The CDR3 is 15 residues long. The junction had 5 bases not matched to a gene; V was cut back by 1 base and J by 2 bases. Germline V lookup: CDR1 SGHAT, CDR2 FQNNGV. As DNA, the CDR3 is TGTGCCAGCAGCTTAGTAAAAGCGGGACCCTACGAGCAGTACTTC. Its translation: CASSLVKAGPYEQYF.

V is TRBV12-5 and J is TRBJ2-2; tentatively, D is TRBD2 (7 bases). V lost 4 bases, J lost 4 bases, and 10 bases lay in between. The CDR3 has 14 amino acids. Per germline, CDR1 LGHNT and CDR2 FRNRAP. CDR3: CASGYGGPTGELFF. The CDR3 DNA reads TGTGCTAGTGGTTACGGGGGGCCCACCGGGGAGCTGTTTTTT.

The rearrangement joins TRBV4-1 to TRBJ1-2, with a weak D call TRBD1 (6 bases). Germline loops: CDR1 MGHRA, CDR2 YSYEKL. The CDR3 contains 14 residues. V was trimmed by 5 bases and J by 6 bases, leaving 16 bases between them. In DNA, the CDR3 is TGCGCCAGCAGCTCGCCAGGGGACATGGATGGCTACACCTTC. It encodes CASSSPGDMDGYTF.

Only a few counts were recorded for this clone. This chain connects TRBV27 to TRBJ2-1; D is perhaps TRBD1 (6 bases). Deletions cut 5 bases from V and 2 bases from J, with 10 bases between. Looked up from germline, CDR1 is MNHEY and CDR2 is SMNVEV (reference sequence). The CDR3 is made up of 14 amino acids. The CDR3 spells CASSKGVTYNEQFF. The CDR3 DNA is TGTGCCAGCAGTAAGGGGGTCACCTACAATGAGCAGTTCTTC.

The chain is built from TRBV25-1 and TRBJ2-2; unclear D gene. The CDR3 loop spans 14 amino acids. Trimming removed 6 bases from V and 1 base from J, with 9 bases in between. Germline V lookup: CDR1 MGHDK, CDR2 SYGVNS. CDR3 sequence (DNA): TGTGCCAGCAGCCCGTACAGGAACACCGGGGAGCTGTTTTTT. The encoded protein is CASSPYRNTGELFF.

The rearrangement links TRBV28 to TRBJ2-1, with 7 bases fitting TRBD1. The CDR3 is made up of 15 amino acids. The V and J ends lost 5 bases and 4 bases, in that order; junction bases with no gene match: 8. Germline loops: CDR1 MDHEN, CDR2 SYDVKM. For the CDR3, the DNA is TGTGCCAGCAGTATCCTCGGGACAGAGTACAATGAGCAGTTCTTC. Its protein product is CASSILGTEYNEQFF. The full variable domain, completed using reference TRBV28 and TRBJ2-1, is DVKVTQSSRYLVKRTGEKVFLECVQDMDHENMFWYRQDPGLGLRLIYFSYDVKMKEKGDIPEGYSVSREKKERFSLILESASTNQTSMYLCASSILGTEYNEQFFGPGTRLTVL.

This clone was picked up a small number of times. The chain recombines TRBV19 with TRBJ2-7, with 10 positions matching TRBD2. Germline lookup yields CDR1 LNHDA and CDR2 SQIVND (reference sequence). This CDR3 contains 15 residues. V dropped 5 bases and J dropped 3; count of bases not matched to a gene: 7. The CDR3, as DNA: TGTGCCAGTAGTTCCGTAGCGGGGGGAAACTACGAGCAGTACTTC. This codes for CASSSVAGGNYEQYF.

The rearrangement joins TRBV6-1 to TRBJ2-7; unclear D gene. Germline V gene lookup returns CDR1 MNHNS and CDR2 SASEGT. V dropped 2 bases and J dropped 6 bases, with 11 bases sitting between them. This CDR3 region has 13 residues. The CDR3 nucleotides read TGTGCCAGCAGTGAACTAGACGGCTTCGAGCAGTACTTC. Translated: CASSELDGFEQYF.

The V and J genes are TRBV9 and TRBJ2-1, with TRBD2 matching 11 bases. This CDR3 contains 16 residues. J lost 8 bases, V lost 2 bases, and 9 bases had no gene match. Germline V lookup: CDR1 SGDLS, CDR2 YYNGEE. For the CDR3, the DNA is TGTGCCAGCAGCGTCGTAGCGGGAGGGCCTGGGGATGAGCAGTTCTTC. This codes for CASSVVAGGPGDEQFF.

The J gene is TRBJ2-7, the V gene TRBV5-4; 11 nucleotides line up with TRBD2. V lost 1 base and J lost 5; bases outside the gene matches: 5. Germline V CDR1 and CDR2: SGHNT, YYREEE (reference sequence). The CDR3 loop spans 15 amino acids. The chain's CDR3 is CASSLLLAGAHEQYF. The CDR3 nucleotides read TGTGCCAGCAGCTTGTTACTAGCGGGGGCCCACGAGCAGTACTTC.

This chain joins TRBV5-1 and TRBJ1-1; tentatively, D is TRBD1 (6 bases). This CDR3 comprises 16 residues. In germline, CDR1 is SGHRS, CDR2 YFSETQ. V was clipped by 0 bases and J by 1 base, with 13 bases between them. CDR3 sequence (DNA): TGCGCCAGCAGCTTGGAGGGGGGGCGAAGGAACACTGAAGCTTTCTTT. Translating gives CASSLEGGRRNTEAFF.

The rearrangement joins TRBV5-1 to TRBJ2-3; 8 positions agree with TRBD1. CDR1 SGHRS and CDR2 YFSETQ come from the germline V gene. This CDR3 has 16 amino acids. V shed 0 bases, J shed 1 base, and the junction held 4 bases outside the gene matches. In nucleotides, the CDR3 is TGCGCCAGCAGCTTGGGTTCAGGGGGCCGCACAGATACGCAGTATTTT. It specifies CASSLGSGGRTDTQYF. Complete variable domain (other parts from reference TRBV5-1 and TRBJ2-3): KAGVTQTPRYLIKTRGQQVTLSCSPISGHRSVSWYQQTPGQGLQFLFEYFSETQRNKGNFPGRFSGRQFSNSRSEMNVSTLELGDSALYLCASSLGSGGRTDTQYFGPGTRLTVL.

This clone was picked up a small number of times. This chain uses TRBV18 with TRBJ2-7, with 12 bases fitting TRBD1. The V and J ends lost 1 base and 6 bases, in that order; junction bases with no gene match: 7. The length of the CDR3 is 16 residues. Looked up from germline, CDR1 is KGHSH and CDR2 is LQKENI. The CDR3 protein is CASSPLAGTGGSEQYF. DNA for the CDR3: TGTGCCAGCTCACCACTTGCCGGGACAGGGGGCTCCGAGCAGTACTTC.

This CDR3 reads CASGTSGFNNEQFF. The DNA of the CDR3 is TGTGCCAGCGGGACTAGCGGGTTTAACAATGAGCAGTTCTTC. The chain links TRBV28 to TRBJ2-1; TRBD2 aligns across 12 bases. This CDR3 spans 14 amino acids. From germline, CDR1 is MDHEN and CDR2 SYDVKM. V shed 8 bases and J 5 bases; nucleotides not matched to a gene: 4.

The chain joins TRBV11-2 to TRBJ2-2, with a weak D call TRBD1 (6 bases). The CDR3 sequence is 15 residues long. CDR1 SGHAT and CDR2 FQNNGV come from the germline V gene. Trimming took 4 bases from V and 4 from J, leaving 13 bases between them. In DNA form, the CDR3 reads TGTGCCAGCAGCTGGGAGACAGGCACCACCGGGGAGCTGTTTTTT. Translating it yields CASSWETGTTGELFF.